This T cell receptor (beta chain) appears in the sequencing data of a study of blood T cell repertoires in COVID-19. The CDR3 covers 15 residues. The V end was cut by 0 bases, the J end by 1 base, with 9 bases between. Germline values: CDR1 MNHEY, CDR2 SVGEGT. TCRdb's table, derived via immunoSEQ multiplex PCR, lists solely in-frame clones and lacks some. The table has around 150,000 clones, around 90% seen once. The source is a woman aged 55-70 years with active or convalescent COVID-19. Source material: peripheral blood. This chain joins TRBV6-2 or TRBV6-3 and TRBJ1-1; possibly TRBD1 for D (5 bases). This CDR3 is CASSYSRGKNTEAFF. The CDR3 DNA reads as TGTGCCAGCAGTTACTCACGGGGGAAGAACACTGAAGCTTTCTTT.